The sequence of this TCR beta chain was determined in a study of regulatory T cells in long-lasting Graves disease. Combining iRepertoire HTBI primers with Arm-PCR of CDR3 regions, the authors built TCR beta libraries. TCRdb used MiXCR to reprocess the multiplex PCR reads, holding one entry per CDR3 protein. Among around 430,000 distinct CDR3 sequences listed, 22% were seen once. Time point specified: persistent/refractory GD, antithyroid drugs over 5 years with positive TRAb. RNA isolated from PBMCs was used to make the TCR library. This clonotype was detected ten times or more. Germline lookup yields CDR1 SGHTA and CDR2 FQGNSA. J gave up 7 bases and V 0 bases, and 3 bases lay outside the gene matches. CDR3 length equals 14 residues.

This sequence originates from a female donor with Graves disease. The input for sequencing was peripheral blood mononuclear cells (PBMCs), taken when the disease was refractory, from a patient treated with antithyroid drugs. The rearrangement links TRBV7-2 to TRBJ1-5; 7 bases map to TRBD1. CDR3 residues: CASSLAGGGQPQHF. In DNA form, the CDR3 reads TGTGCCAGCAGCTTAGCAGGGGGCGGCCAGCCCCAGCATTTT.